This T cell receptor (beta chain) was profiled in a study of tumor-infiltrating lymphocytes in localized non-small cell lung cancer. In germline, CDR1 is LNHNV, CDR2 YYDKDF (reference sequence). This CDR3 has 15 residues. Trimming took 0 bases from V and 2 from J; bases not matched to a gene: 4. This clone was detected only a few times. TCRdb's table, derived via immunoSEQ multiplex PCR, lists solely in-frame clones and lacks some. The sample contains over 3,000 clones, around 64% of which appear only once. Sequencing input: uninvolved lung tissue not adjacent to the tumor. This rearrangement joins TRBV15 to TRBJ2-7, with 7 nucleotides matching TRBD1. This TCR derives from a human donor with non-small cell lung cancer. The CDR3 region is CATSRDKGGPYEQYF. DNA of the CDR3: TGTGCCACCAGCAGAGATAAAGGGGGCCCCTACGAGCAGTACTTC.